A single sample gave rise to the 30 T cell receptor beta chains below, sequenced in a study of T cells in Graves' hyperthyroidism and ophthalmopathy. From RNA transcripts, TCR beta CDR3 regions were amplified. HTBI primers drove first-round RT-PCR of the TCR CDR3. From the multiplex PCR reads, TCRdb called clonotypes with MiXCR, one entry per CDR3 protein. Of hundreds of thousands of distinct CDR3 sequences listed, roughly 14% were seen once; the top ten hold 5.5% to 7.5%. Sequenced sample: blood. The origin of the receptors is a woman in her 30s with Graves' hyperthyroidism that later progressed to Graves' ophthalmopathy.

In this sample, this clonotype turned up many times. The chain is built from TRBV24-1 and TRBJ1-2; TRBD1 is a possible D gene (5 bases). The CDR3 is 18 amino acids. V lost 5 bases to trimming and J lost 6 bases, with 27 bases between them. The germline gives CDR1 KGHDR, CDR2 SFDVKD. In DNA, the CDR3 is TGTGCCACCAGTGGCCGGCCGGGACGGCTTAGTAAAGGGGATGGCTACACCTTC. Translating it yields CATSGRPGRLSKGDGYTF.

This clonotype has a count of ten or more. This chain links TRBV18 with TRBJ1-4; D may be TRBD1 (6 bases). In germline, CDR1 is KGHSH, CDR2 LQKENI. The CDR3 runs 17 residues. Trimming left V 3 bases short and J 0 bases short, with 14 bases between. The DNA of the CDR3 is TGTGCCAGCTCACCGGCCCTTAACAGGGCAACTAATGAAAAACTGTTTTTT. Translated, it gives CASSPALNRATNEKLFF.

This clonotype was observed many times. The V call is TRBV28, the J call TRBJ2-2; D gene ambiguous. The length of the CDR3 is 15 residues. Germline lookup yields CDR1 MDHEN and CDR2 SYDVKM. Trimming took off 3 bases at V and 4 bases at J, with 12 bases between the two ends. The chain's CDR3 is CASSFGKTATGELFF. The CDR3 coding sequence is TGTGCCAGCAGTTTTGGAAAAACCGCCACCGGGGAGCTGTTTTTT.

In its sample, this clonotype was seen many times. The rearrangement uses TRBV27 and TRBJ1-6, with D tentatively TRBD1 (5 bases). CDR1 is MNHEY and CDR2 is SMNVEV in the germline V gene (reference sequence). The CDR3 is 14 residues long. Trimming cost V 5 bases and J 4 bases, with 9 bases left between them. The CDR3 region is CASSPDSYNSPLHF. In DNA form, the CDR3 reads TGTGCCAGCAGTCCTGACAGTTATAATTCACCCCTCCACTTT.

This clonotype was seen ten or more times. The J gene is TRBJ2-6, the V gene TRBV27; possible D gene TRBD2, 5 bases. The CDR3 is 16 amino acids. V lost 0 bases and J 1 base, leaving 7 bases between the germline ends. Germline CDR1 MNHEY, CDR2 SMNVEV (reference sequence). CDR3 DNA: TGTGCCAGCAGTTTATCGCGGACTTCTGGGGCCAACGTCCTGACTTTC. This sequence encodes CASSLSRTSGANVLTF. Filled out from reference TRBV27 and TRBJ2-6, the complete variable domain reads EAQVTQNPRYLITVTGKKLTVTCSQNMNHEYMSWYRQDPGLGLRQIYYSMNVEVTDKGDVPEGYKVSRKEKRNFPLILESPSPNQTSLYFCASSLSRTSGANVLTFGAGSRLTVL.

At least ten counts were recorded for this clonotype. The chain carries TRBV6-2 or TRBV6-3 and TRBJ2-7, with 9 bases lining up with TRBD1. V trimming: 2 bases; J trimming: 3 bases; junction bases outside the gene matches: 8. CDR1 and CDR2 (germline): MNHEY, SVGEGT. The CDR3 consists of 16 residues. DNA for the CDR3: TGTGCCAGCAGTTACCCTTTCGGACAGGGGAGCTACGAGCAGTACTTC. Amino acid sequence: CASSYPFGQGSYEQYF.

The chain couples TRBV6-9 to TRBJ2-5; tentatively, D is TRBD1 (5 bases). Trimming shortened V by 0 bases and J by 2 bases, and 7 bases separated the two germline ends. Per germline, CDR1 MNHGY and CDR2 SVAAGI. CDR3 length: 14 amino acids. CDR3 sequence: CASSYSQGQETQYF. CDR3 DNA sequence: TGTGCCAGCAGTTATTCGCAGGGACAAGAGACCCAGTACTTC.

This clonotype was counted many times. The V and J genes are TRBV6-1 and TRBJ2-7, with TRBD1 identical over 12 bases. This CDR3 is built from 16 residues. The V gene end was trimmed by 5 bases and the J gene end by 7 bases; junction bases not matched to a gene: 12. Germline CDR1 is MNHNS and CDR2 is SASEGT. As DNA, the CDR3 is TGTGCCAGCAGTCCTCTCGCCGGGACAGGGGGCAAAGAGCAGTACTTC. It codes for CASSPLAGTGGKEQYF.

The chain employs TRBV7-9 and TRBJ1-5, with 7 bases lining up with TRBD1. Looked up from germline, CDR1 is SEHNR and CDR2 is FQNEAQ (reference sequence). J lost 4 bases, V lost 5 bases, and 11 bases had no gene match. The CDR3 is made up of 16 amino acids. The CDR3 sequence: CASSPQTGTINQPQHF. The DNA for the CDR3 is TGTGCCAGCAGCCCTCAGACAGGGACGATTAATCAGCCCCAGCATTTT. The whole variable domain, filled in from reference TRBV7-9 and TRBJ1-5, reads DTGVSQNPRHKITKRGQNVTFRCDPISEHNRLYWYRQTLGQGPEFLTYFQNEAQLEKSRLLSDRFSAERPKGSFSTLEIQRTEQGDSAMYLCASSPQTGTINQPQHFGDGTRLSIL.

This clonotype has a handful of counts. This chain connects TRBV20-1 to TRBJ2-2; 7 nucleotides agree with TRBD2. V lost 6 bases, J lost 2 bases, and 9 bases stayed unmatched. The germline V gene has CDR1 DFQATT and CDR2 SNEGSKA (reference sequence). The CDR3 is made up of 15 amino acids. The CDR3: CSAPTGGGNTGELFF. In DNA form, the CDR3 reads TGCAGTGCCCCAACTGGGGGGGGAAACACCGGGGAGCTGTTTTTT.

This clonotype was seen ten or more times. The CDR3 reads CASGGGYTTNEKLFF. CDR3 bases: TGTGCCAGCGGGGGGGGATACACCACTAATGAAAAACTGTTTTTT. The chain links TRBV28 to TRBJ1-4; possibly TRBD1 for D (5 bases). Germline V gives CDR1 MDHEN, CDR2 SYDVKM. The V and J ends lost 8 bases and 2 bases respectively, with 15 bases between them. The CDR3 sequence is 15 residues long.

This clonotype has at least ten counts. The chain joins TRBV7-2 to TRBJ1-4; weak D call: TRBD1 (6 bases). The CDR3 is 12 residues long. V was pared by 7 bases and J by 8 bases, with 11 bases between. Per the germline V gene, CDR1 is SGHTA and CDR2 is FQGNSA. The DNA of the CDR3 is TGTGCCAGCACGGGGGCAAGGGAAAAACTGTTTTTT. It specifies CASTGAREKLFF.

The sample holds a few counts of this clonotype. This rearrangement joins TRBV19 to TRBJ2-2; 8 bases map to TRBD1. The CDR3 extends over 18 amino acids. The ends lost 6 bases at V and 3 bases at J; junction bases unmatched: 15. In germline, CDR1 is LNHDA, CDR2 SQIVND (reference sequence). CDR3 region: CASRLGSPGTGYTGELFF. In nucleotides, the CDR3 is TGTGCCAGTAGGCTTGGATCCCCCGGGACAGGTTACACCGGGGAGCTGTTTTTT.

There are many counts of this clonotype. This chain connects TRBV27 to TRBJ2-5; D may be TRBD1 or TRBD2 (6 bases each). This CDR3 spans 17 amino acids. V lost 0 bases, J lost 1 base, and 15 bases lay in between. Germline-derived CDR1 and CDR2 are MNHEY and SMNVEV (reference sequence). CDR3 in DNA: TGTGCCAGCAGTTTATCGAGGGGGGAGGCCTTCCAAGAGACCCAGTACTTC. Its protein product is CASSLSRGEAFQETQYF.

The table lists this clonotype with many counts. The rearrangement joins TRBV20-1 to TRBJ2-7; the D gene could be TRBD1 or TRBD2 (5 bases each). V dropped 0 bases and J dropped 0 bases, with 18 bases sitting between them. The CDR3 is 17 residues long. Germline lookup yields CDR1 DFQATT and CDR2 SNEGSKA (reference sequence). The CDR3 DNA reads TGCAGTGCTAGAGATAGGGGCGGAATAGCGCTCTCCTACGAGCAGTACTTC. Translating it yields CSARDRGGIALSYEQYF.

Ten or more counts support this clonotype. The chain has TRBV6-5 and TRBJ1-3; unclear D gene. V lost 2 bases and J 0 bases, leaving 2 bases between the germline ends. This CDR3 is built from 13 residues. The germline CDR1 and CDR2 sequences are MNHEY and SVGAGI. The CDR3 region is CASSYASGNTIYF. The DNA for the CDR3 is TGTGCCAGCAGTTACGCCTCTGGAAACACCATATATTTT.

This clonotype was observed many times. This sequence joins TRBV27 and TRBJ1-4; the match to TRBD1 covers 9 bases. CDR3 length: 16 amino acids. CDR1 is MNHEY, CDR2 SMNVEV, per germline (reference sequence). Trimming cost V 4 bases and J 3 bases; bases outside gene matches: 6. The CDR3 DNA follows: TGTGCCAGCAGTTCCAGGACAGGGGACGCTAATGAAAAACTGTTTTTT. It encodes CASSSRTGDANEKLFF.

This clonotype was found a few times. The genes are TRBV30 and TRBJ2-3; D call uncertain. The CDR3 is 12 amino acids. Germline V gene lookup returns CDR1 GTSNPN and CDR2 SVGIG (reference sequence). V was cut by 0 bases and J by 6 bases, with 7 bases left in between. CDR3 sequence: CAWSVGRDTQYF. The DNA for the CDR3 is TGTGCCTGGAGTGTAGGGCGGGATACGCAGTATTTT.

The rearrangement uses TRBV6-1 and TRBJ1-3; 7 positions match TRBD1. In germline, CDR1 is MNHNS, CDR2 SASEGT. V shed 2 bases, J shed 7 bases, and the junction held 8 bases outside the gene matches. The CDR3 sequence is 15 residues long. DNA of the CDR3: TGTGCCAGCAGTGAAACCCGAGGGGGCGGGAACACCATATATTTT. Translation gives CASSETRGGGNTIYF.

At least ten counts were recorded for this clonotype. The rearrangement uses TRBV6-2 or TRBV6-3 and TRBJ2-3; TRBD1 matches 7 bases. With V trimmed by 2 bases and J by 5 bases, 13 bases remained unmatched. The CDR3 loop spans 17 amino acids. CDR1 and CDR2 (germline): MNHEY, SVGEGT. Here the CDR3 reads CASSYGRGQDLGDTQYF. The CDR3 DNA sequence: TGTGCCAGCAGTTACGGGCGCGGACAGGATTTAGGAGATACGCAGTATTTT.

This clonotype was seen ten or more times. The chain has TRBV12-3 or TRBV12-4 and TRBJ1-1; D unclear. V lost 2 bases to trimming and J lost 1 base, with 11 bases between them. The CDR3 runs 15 residues. The CDR3 DNA sequence: TGTGCCAGCAGTTTAACCACAGTAGCGAACACTGAAGCTTTCTTT. This gives the protein CASSLTTVANTEAFF.

With respect to this clonotype: A much larger clone lies a single base off, so this may be a read error. V usage is TRBV19 and J usage is TRBJ1-4, with 8 bases that match TRBD1. The CDR3 loop spans 12 amino acids. Germline loops: CDR1 LNHDA, CDR2 SQIVND (reference sequence). V lost 8 bases to trimming and J lost 11 bases; unmatched junction nucleotides: 7. For the CDR3, the DNA is TGTGCCAGTGGTTTCACAGGGGGGAAACTGTTTTTT. It translates to CASGFTGGKLFF.

The chain recombines TRBV20-1 with TRBJ2-1; no definite D call. There are 14 residues in the CDR3. V lost 3 bases, J lost 1 base, and 10 bases lay in between. From germline, CDR1 is DFQATT and CDR2 SNEGSKA (reference sequence). CDR3 residues: CSARTAGSYNEQFF. The CDR3, as DNA: TGCAGTGCTAGGACCGCTGGGTCCTACAATGAGCAGTTCTTC.

This clonotype has a count of ten or more. The J gene is TRBJ2-7, the V gene TRBV2, with D possibly being TRBD1 (6 bases). CDR1 SNHLY and CDR2 FYNNEI come from the germline V gene. The CDR3 length is 16 residues. With 3 bases removed from V and 0 bases from J, the gap between germline ends came to 15 bases. The CDR3 sequence is CASSEQGWDNSYEQYF. The CDR3 DNA reads as TGTGCCAGCAGTGAGCAAGGCTGGGACAACTCCTACGAGCAGTACTTC.

As to this clonotype: This clone may be a read error of a much larger clone one base away. The chain is built from TRBV20-1 and TRBJ2-1, with 7 bases fitting TRBD1. CDR3 length equals 16 residues. The germline V gene has CDR1 DFQATT and CDR2 SNEGSKA (reference sequence). For the CDR3, the DNA is TGCAGTGCTAGAATCAAGGGGGCATGGACCTACAATGAGCAGATCTTC. Translation gives CSARIKGAWTYNEQIF.

There are a few counts of this clonotype. The CDR3 region is CASSLAAAVGTGELFF. The CDR3 nucleotides read TGTGCCAGCAGCTTAGCGGCAGCAGTGGGCACCGGGGAGCTGTTTTTT. The V and J genes are TRBV7-9 and TRBJ2-2; D is unresolved. The CDR3 runs to 16 residues. Between the trimmed V and J ends, which lost 0 bases and 4 bases, there was a span of 12 bases. Germline-derived CDR1 and CDR2 are SEHNR and FQNEAQ (reference sequence).

This clonotype has a count of ten or more. The chain is built from TRBV7-2 and TRBJ2-7, with D tentatively TRBD1 (5 bases). The V gene's germline CDR1 is SGHTA and CDR2 FQGNSA. The ends were cut back, 0 bases at V and 0 bases at J, with 12 bases in the middle. The CDR3 loop spans 16 amino acids. In nucleotides, the CDR3 is TGTGCCAGCAGCTTAGCCCAGGGTTACAACTCCTACGAGCAGTACTTC. Amino acid sequence: CASSLAQGYNSYEQYF.

This clonotype came up many times. This sequence joins TRBV20-1 and TRBJ2-2; D uncertain. The CDR3 spans 15 residues. V lost 3 bases and J lost 3, with 14 bases in between. Germline assignment: CDR1 DFQATT and CDR2 SNEGSKA (reference sequence). The CDR3 loop reads CSASLKTWYTGELFF. CDR3 nucleotide sequence: TGCAGTGCTAGTCTCAAAACCTGGTACACCGGGGAGCTGTTTTTT.

This clonotype was observed at least ten times. The rearrangement joins TRBV10-3 to TRBJ2-5; 7 nucleotides match TRBD1. The germline gives CDR1 ENHRY, CDR2 SYGVKD. This CDR3 is built from 16 residues. V was pared by 4 bases and J by 4 bases, with 12 bases of the junction left unmatched. The CDR3 nucleotides read TGTGCCATCAGTGCTCGGCAGGGGGAGTTCGGAGAGACCCAGTACTTC. This gives the protein CAISARQGEFGETQYF.

This clonotype was detected many times. The chain has TRBV4-3 and TRBJ2-2; D is unresolved. The CDR3 runs to 15 residues. The germline V gene encodes CDR1 LGHNA and CDR2 YSLEER. V was cut by 0 bases and J by 6 bases, with 11 bases left in between. CDR3 DNA sequence: TGCGCCAGCAGCCAAGAAAAGGATGGCCCCGGGGAGCTGTTTTTT. Its protein is CASSQEKDGPGELFF.